Following are 12 T cell receptor beta chains from one sample sequenced in a study of blood T cells in healthy people across ages. A sample-barcoded 5' primer and a J-beta primer mix were used in a second PCR of roughly 6 to 12 cycles. TCRdb ran MiXCR on the 5' RACE reads and lists one entry per CDR3 protein. The table lists roughly 700,000 distinct CDR3 sequences, just under 25% of them singletons. This same sample was also part of a study on T cells of mothers and their children.

The specimen was blood. The receptors derive from a boy aged 10-17 years in good health.

The chain combines TRBV12-3 or TRBV12-4 with TRBJ2-1, with D possibly being TRBD1 or TRBD2 (6 bases each). V lost 9 bases and J 10 bases, leaving 16 bases between the germline ends. The CDR3 has 12 residues. CDR3 sequence reads: CARGAPGGEQFF. The DNA for the CDR3 is TGTGCCAGGGGGGCCCCTGGGGGGGAGCAGTTCTTC.

This clonotype was seen a handful of times. The V call is TRBV5-5, the J call TRBJ2-7; possible D gene TRBD2, 5 bases. From germline, CDR1 is SGHKS and CDR2 YYEKEE (reference sequence). There are 15 residues in the CDR3. Deletions cut 3 bases from V and 5 bases from J, with 18 bases between. CDR3 sequence (DNA): TGTGCCAGCAGCTCTCTAGCTCACCGCCCCGACGAGCAGTACTTC. Translation gives CASSSLAHRPDEQYF.

Notes on this clonotype: With a much larger clone just one base away, this may be a read error. The rearrangement links TRBV5-1 to TRBJ1-1; no clear D. Germline CDR1 is SGHRS and CDR2 is YFSETQ. The CDR3 has 13 amino acids. The CDR3 region has the DNA TGCGCCAGCCGGACGGGCATGAACACTGGAGCTTTCTTT. Its translation: CASRTGMNTGAFF.

This chain links TRBV2 with TRBJ2-4; either TRBD1 or TRBD2 may supply D (5 bases each). Germline V gives CDR1 SNHLY, CDR2 FYNNEI. This CDR3 spans 12 amino acids. V dropped 7 bases and J dropped 5 bases, with 9 bases sitting between them. CDR3 DNA sequence: TGTGCCAGCATGAGGGACCAAAACATTCAGTACTTC. This gives the protein CASMRDQNIQYF. The entire variable domain, with the rest obtained from reference TRBV2 and TRBJ2-4, is as follows: EPEVTQTPSHQVTQMGQEVILRCVPISNHLYFYWYRQILGQKVEFLVSFYNNEISEKSEIFDDQFSVERPDGSNFTLKIRSTKLEDSAMYFCASMRDQNIQYFGAGTRLSVL.

The rearrangement links TRBV7-2 to TRBJ1-1; the D is unclear. This CDR3 is built from 13 residues. V dropped 0 bases and J dropped 8 bases, with 10 bases sitting between them. The V gene's germline CDR1 is SGHTA and CDR2 FQGNSA. The CDR3, as DNA: TGTGCCAGCAGCTTAGCGCGGTCAGAAGAAGCTTTCTTT. Translation: CASSLARSEEAFF. The whole variable domain, remainder taken from reference TRBV7-2 and TRBJ1-1, is GAGVSQSPSNKVTEKGKDVELRCDPISGHTALYWYRQSLGQGLEFLIYFQGNSAPDKSGLPSDRFSAERTGGSVSTLTIQRTQQEDSAVYLCASSLARSEEAFFGQGTRLTVV.

This clonotype has a handful of counts. This sequence joins TRBV7-9 and TRBJ2-1; no clear D. Germline lookup yields CDR1 SEHNR and CDR2 FQNEAQ (reference sequence). Trimming stripped 3 bases from V and 2 bases from J, with 11 bases between. This CDR3 region has 15 residues. In nucleotides, the CDR3 is TGTGCCAGCAGCTTCGTAAGCGTTGCCTACAATGAGCAGTTCTTC. This translates into CASSFVSVAYNEQFF.

V usage is TRBV20-1 and J usage is TRBJ2-1; D might be TRBD2 (6 bases). The CDR3 runs to 15 residues. CDR1 and CDR2 (germline): DFQATT, SNEGSKA (reference sequence). V was cut by 0 bases and J by 3 bases, with 12 bases left in between. CDR3 coding DNA: TGCAGTGCTAGAGACGCGGGATGGGGCTACAATGAGCAGTTCTTC. The encoded protein is CSARDAGWGYNEQFF.

V and J are TRBV19 and TRBJ1-6; D call uncertain. Trimming took 4 bases from V and 6 from J, leaving 13 bases between them. Germline assignment: CDR1 LNHDA and CDR2 SQIVND (reference sequence). This CDR3 contains 15 residues. This chain's CDR3 is CASSTGLGINSPLHF. In DNA, the CDR3 is TGTGCCAGTAGTACGGGCCTAGGAATTAATTCACCCCTCCACTTT.

This clonotype was counted a few times. The chain uses TRBV21-1 and TRBJ2-5; no DNA check was done on the table's D call, TRBD1. TRBV21-1 is a pseudogene. The CDR3 is made up of 13 amino acids. This chain's CDR3 is CASSSDPGATQYF. CDR3 nucleotide sequence: TGTGCCAGCAGTTCTGACCCCGGGGCGACCCAGTACTTC.

This clonotype was counted between two and nine times. The chain has TRBV5-4 and TRBJ2-1; 7 bases align to TRBD1. This CDR3 has 14 residues. V dropped 2 bases and J dropped 3; count of bases not matched to a gene: 2. CDR1 and CDR2 (germline): SGHNT, YYREEE (reference sequence). In nucleotides, the CDR3 is TGTGCCAGCAGCTTTACAGGGGTCTACAATGAGCAGTTCTTC. This codes for CASSFTGVYNEQFF.

The CDR3 loop is CASSSAGTTNTGELFF. The CDR3 DNA reads as TGCGCCAGCAGCTCTGCCGGGACAACGAACACCGGGGAGCTGTTTTTT. The chain joins TRBV5-1 to TRBJ2-2, with D possibly matching TRBD1 (6 bases). The CDR3 covers 16 residues. Germline CDR1 is SGHRS and CDR2 is YFSETQ. Between the trimmed V and J ends, which lost 3 bases and 0 bases, there was a span of 12 bases.

The sample holds a few counts of this clonotype. The chain employs TRBV4-1 and TRBJ2-2; 7 nucleotides agree with TRBD1. The DNA end is a closer match to TRBJ1-4, so the J assignment may be wrong. Per germline, CDR1 MGHRA and CDR2 YSYEKL. The CDR3 length is 15 residues. This chain's CDR3 is CASSQPTGDHVKLFF. The CDR3 DNA reads TGCGCCAGCAGCCAGCCCACAGGGGACCACGTAAAACTGTTTTTT.